This TCR beta chain was captured by sequencing in a study of technical replicates of blood from a few donors. V was pared by 3 bases and J by 1 base, with 7 bases between. CDR3 length: 13 amino acids. CDR1 is KGHSH, CDR2 LQKENI, per germline. The method was immunoSEQ multiplex PCR; TCRdb's version includes in-frame clones alone and lacks a portion of them. Among approximately 78,000 clones listed, roughly 95% were seen once. This TCR was recovered from a human donor in good health. J is TRBJ2-7 and V is TRBV18; possible D gene TRBD1, 6 bases. Sequencing was done on a sample of T cells isolated from PBMCs. CDR3 amino acids: CASSPDSSYEQYF. The DNA of the CDR3 is TGTGCCAGCTCACCGGACAGTTCCTACGAGCAGTACTTC.